The 18 T cell receptor beta chains below come from one sample, sequenced in a study of Ad26.COV2.S vaccination and SARS-CoV-2 variants. Documented treatment: 19 received Ad26.COV2.S at low or high dose, single or two shots; about 5 received placebo; per-sample allocation not given. Samples analyzed were those drawn on day 63 after the first vaccine or placebo injection. Here immunoSEQ multiplex PCR was the method, and the copy in TCRdb shows in-frame clones only, minus some. In the table there are over 400,000 clones, roughly 90% of which are singletons. The sample consisted of peripheral blood, taken in a trial of Ad26.COV2.S vaccine versus placebo. The origin of the receptors is a person aged 18-60 years who received the Ad26.COV2.S COVID-19 vaccine or a placebo.

The CDR3 region is CSASGVNTEAFF. The CDR3 DNA is TGCAGTGCTAGTGGGGTGAACACTGAAGCTTTCTTT. This sequence joins TRBV20-1 and TRBJ1-1; D is ambiguous. From germline, CDR1 is DFQATT and CDR2 SNEGSKA (reference sequence). V dropped 3 bases and J dropped 0 bases, with 5 bases sitting between them. The CDR3 totals 12 residues.

The V gene is TRBV6-5, the J gene TRBJ1-5, with D unresolved. Germline assignment: CDR1 MNHEY and CDR2 SVGAGI. This CDR3 comprises 15 residues. Trimming shortened V by 8 bases and J by 5 bases, and 19 bases separated the two germline ends. The CDR3 loop is CASPKGGGGDQPQHF. The CDR3 DNA reads as TGTGCCAGCCCCAAGGGTGGTGGAGGAGATCAGCCCCAGCATTTT.

This chain's CDR3 is CASSFKRNTEAFF. CDR3 sequence (DNA): TGTGCCAGCAGTTTTAAGAGGAACACTGAAGCTTTCTTT. The chain recombines TRBV12-3 or TRBV12-4 with TRBJ1-1; D gene ambiguous. V lost 3 bases and J lost 1, with 6 bases in between. CDR3 size: 13 residues.

In the case of this clone: Relative to the germline gene, one junction end is altered; a read error may explain this. V gene TRBV11-2 combines with J gene TRBJ1-5, with D perhaps matching TRBD1 (5 bases). CDR1 and CDR2 from the germline V gene are SGHAT and FQNNGV. The CDR3 has 14 amino acids. The CDR3 spells CASSISGGNQAQHF. The DNA of the CDR3 is TGTGCCAGCAGCATTAGTGGGGGAAATCAGGCCCAGCATTTT.

The gene calls are TRBV7-2 and TRBJ2-5; 10 nucleotides align to TRBD2. CDR1 SGHTA and CDR2 FQGNSA come from the germline V gene. With 2 bases clipped from V and 5 bases from J, the junction kept 5 bases outside the gene matches. CDR3 length: 15 residues. The CDR3 coding sequence is TGTGCCAGCAGCTTAACAGCGGGGGGGAGGGAGACCCAGTACTTC. This encodes CASSLTAGGRETQYF.

V usage is TRBV28 and J usage is TRBJ1-1; D remains ambiguous. The CDR3 has 14 residues. Germline V gene sequence: CDR1 MDHEN, CDR2 SYDVKM. Trimming left V 4 bases short and J 1 base short, with 10 bases between. CDR3 residues: CASSSQRRNTEAFF. CDR3 in DNA: TGTGCCAGCAGTTCCCAGCGACGGAACACTGAAGCTTTCTTT.

The J gene is TRBJ1-3, the V gene TRBV30; D perhaps matches TRBD1 (6 bases). Germline V gene lookup returns CDR1 GTSNPN and CDR2 SVGIG (reference sequence). Trimming removed 8 bases at V and 6 bases at J, with 17 bases between. The CDR3 totals 13 residues. The CDR3 bases are TGTGCCCTCTCGAGGGGGGCTTCAAACACCATATATTTT. Translated, it gives CALSRGASNTIYF.

The chain couples TRBV6-2 or TRBV6-3 to TRBJ2-1, with 8 bases that match TRBD1. CDR3 size: 17 residues. Per germline, CDR1 MNHEY and CDR2 SVGEGT. Trimming removed 5 bases from V and 9 bases from J; junction bases left unmatched: 18. The DNA for the CDR3 is TGTGCCAGCAGTGAGCGGACAGGGAGCTTTCCCTTGTCTGAGCAGTTCTTC. This encodes CASSERTGSFPLSEQFF.

J is TRBJ1-2 and V is TRBV7-9; possibly TRBD1 for D (5 bases). V gave up 9 bases and J gave up 8 bases, with 22 bases separating them. The CDR3 is made up of 14 amino acids. Germline V gene data show CDR1 as SEHNR and CDR2 as FQNEAQ (reference sequence). CDR3 coding DNA: TGTGCCAGTCATCCCCCGGGGGGATCGGGGGGCTACACCTTC. Its protein product is CASHPPGGSGGYTF. The full variable domain, with the rest looked up from reference TRBV7-9 and TRBJ1-2, is DTGVSQNPRHKITKRGQNVTFRCDPISEHNRLYWYRQTLGQGPEFLTYFQNEAQLEKSRLLSDRFSAERPKGSFSTLEIQRTEQGDSAMYLCASHPPGGSGGYTFGSGTRLTVV.

J is TRBJ1-2 and V is TRBV5-6, with D perhaps TRBD1 (6 bases). Germline lookup yields CDR1 SGHDT and CDR2 YYEEEE. Trimming removed 0 bases at V and 2 bases at J, with 14 bases between. The CDR3 has 16 amino acids. The CDR3 region is CASSLESGAPNYGYTF. CDR3 DNA sequence: TGTGCCAGCAGCTTGGAGTCAGGGGCTCCCAACTATGGCTACACCTTC.

The chain uses TRBV7-2 and TRBJ2-1; no clear D. Trimming removed 2 bases from V and 7 bases from J, with 9 bases in between. Per germline, CDR1 SGHTA and CDR2 FQGNSA. The CDR3 runs 13 residues. The CDR3 DNA sequence: TGTGCCAGCAGCTTAACCAGCAGGAATGAGCAGTTCTTC. Translating gives CASSLTSRNEQFF. Full variable domain (outside the CDR3, taken from reference TRBV7-2 and TRBJ2-1): GAGVSQSPSNKVTEKGKDVELRCDPISGHTALYWYRQSLGQGLEFLIYFQGNSAPDKSGLPSDRFSAERTGGSVSTLTIQRTQQEDSAVYLCASSLTSRNEQFFGPGTRLTVL.

The chain employs TRBV5-1 and TRBJ2-3, with 12 bases matching TRBD2. J was trimmed by 3 bases and V by 0 bases; bases with no gene match: 2. This CDR3 contains 16 residues. Germline V gene data show CDR1 as SGHRS and CDR2 as YFSETQ. The CDR3 protein is CASSLALAGGTDTQYF. In DNA form, the CDR3 reads TGCGCCAGCAGCTTGGCCCTAGCGGGGGGGACAGATACGCAGTATTTT.

The rearrangement joins TRBV11-2 to TRBJ2-1; no definite D call. The germline CDR1 and CDR2 sequences are SGHAT and FQNNGV. The CDR3 runs to 15 residues. V was clipped by 5 bases and J by 0 bases, with 11 bases between them. This CDR3 is CASSTGPSSYNEQFF. CDR3 nucleotides: TGTGCCAGCAGCACTGGACCGAGCTCCTACAATGAGCAGTTCTTC.

The chain is built from TRBV7-2 and TRBJ2-2, with a possible D match to TRBD1 (6 bases). V lost 1 base to trimming and J lost 4 bases, with 16 bases between them. Germline V gene lookup returns CDR1 SGHTA and CDR2 FQGNSA. The CDR3 sequence is 17 residues long. CDR3 DNA sequence: TGTGCCAGCAGCTTAGTAGGGGGTACGGCGAGCACCGGGGAGCTGTTTTTT. Translating gives CASSLVGGTASTGELFF.

This chain uses TRBV21-1 with TRBJ1-6. TRBV21-1 counts as a pseudogene. This CDR3 is built from 16 residues. Here the CDR3 DNA reads TGTGCCAGCAGCAAATGGAACGGACTGGTAGGGTCACCCCTCCACTTT. Translation gives CASSKWNGLVGSPLHF.

This clone was seen once. The genes are TRBV6-5 and TRBJ2-1; 7 positions match TRBD1. V lost 7 bases to trimming and J lost 12 bases; unmatched junction nucleotides: 9. The CDR3 loop spans 12 amino acids. From germline, CDR1 is MNHEY and CDR2 SVGAGI. This CDR3 is CASKTGTARQFF. CDR3 coding DNA: TGTGCCAGCAAAACCGGGACAGCTCGGCAGTTCTTC.

In this sample, this clone turned up once. The V gene is TRBV29-1, the J gene TRBJ2-5; TRBD1 matches at 8 bases. Per the germline V gene, CDR1 is SQVTM and CDR2 is ANQGSEA. The trim removed 5 bases at V and 2 bases at J, leaving 4 bases unmatched. CDR3 length: 13 amino acids. The CDR3 protein is CSVPRQGQETQYF. CDR3 DNA sequence: TGCAGCGTTCCCCGACAGGGGCAAGAGACCCAGTACTTC.

This clone was recorded only once. V and J are TRBV29-1 and TRBJ1-1, with D perhaps matching TRBD1 (6 bases). The CDR3 length is 13 residues. Trimming pared 6 bases from V and 2 bases from J, leaving 13 bases between. Germline V CDR1 and CDR2: SQVTM, ANQGSEA. The CDR3 here is CSVNVQGNTEAFF. DNA of the CDR3: TGCAGCGTAAATGTACAGGGTAACACTGAAGCTTTCTTT.